This is a list of T cell receptor beta chains from one sample in a study of blood T cell repertoires in COVID-19. Clones were sequenced by immunoSEQ multiplex PCR, and TCRdb holds only the in-frame ones, with some missing. The repertoire consists of some 70,000 clones, with about 86% occurring once and the leading ten covering 5.3%. The sequencing input was peripheral blood. The receptors originated from a middle-aged man with active COVID-19. Each CDR3 is given with its conserved first and last residue. Each record gives: clone size, D gene, V gene, CDR3 length, J gene, CDR3 DNA, CDR3 protein. A D gene is named only where the DNA matches it firmly. Clone size is given for some rows only: seen once, a few or many times, or a class if the clone is expanded.

abundance: .
d_gene: .
v_gene: TRBV5-6
len: 15
j_gene: TRBJ2-7
CDR3nt: TGTGCCAGCAGCTTGGCGTCAGGGGTAAACTACGAGCAGTACTTC
CDR3aa: CASSLASGVNYEQYF

abundance: .
d_gene: .
v_gene: TRBV6-1
len: 14
j_gene: TRBJ1-2
CDR3nt: TGTGCCAGCAGTGAAAGTGGCAGGGGCTATGGCTACACCTTC
CDR3aa: CASSESGRGYGYTF

abundance: many
d_gene: .
v_gene: TRBV9
len: 13
j_gene: TRBJ1-3
CDR3nt: TGTGCCAGCAGCGTAGACAGCGGAAACACCATATATTTT
CDR3aa: CASSVDSGNTIYF

abundance: .
d_gene: .
v_gene: TRBV25-1
len: 13
j_gene: TRBJ1-2
CDR3nt: TGTGCCAGCAGTTCACCCGAGGGCTCTGGCTACACCTTC
CDR3aa: CASSSPEGSGYTF

abundance: once
d_gene: .
v_gene: TRBV4-2
len: 15
j_gene: TRBJ2-7
CDR3nt: TGTGCCAGCAGCCAAGGTTCGGAGACCCCACGGGAGCAGTACTTC
CDR3aa: CASSQGSETPREQYF

abundance: few
d_gene: TRBD2
v_gene: TRBV3-1/TRBV3-2
len: 17
j_gene: TRBJ2-7
CDR3nt: TGTGCCAGCAGCCAAGATTACGGGGGGAAGGAGCACTACGAGCAGTACTTC
CDR3aa: CASSQDYGGKEHYEQYF

abundance: .
d_gene: .
v_gene: TRBV7-9
len: 15
j_gene: TRBJ2-1
CDR3nt: TGTGCCAGCAGCCCCCAGAGGCAGCTTTACAATGAGCAGTTCTTC
CDR3aa: CASSPQRQLYNEQFF

abundance: .
d_gene: TRBD2
v_gene: TRBV9
len: 15
j_gene: TRBJ2-1
CDR3nt: TGTGCCAGCAGTACCCCGGGACTAGACTACAATGAGCAGTTCTTC
CDR3aa: CASSTPGLDYNEQFF

abundance: few
d_gene: .
v_gene: TRBV30
len: 13
j_gene: TRBJ2-7
CDR3nt: TGTGCCGGCCGGGACTCGTCCTTCCAGGAGCAGTACTTC
CDR3aa: CAGRDSSFQEQYF

abundance: .
d_gene: .
v_gene: TRBV28
len: 13
j_gene: TRBJ1-2
CDR3nt: TGTGCCAGCAGTTTAGGGGGGGCGTGGGGCTACACCTTC
CDR3aa: CASSLGGAWGYTF

abundance: once
d_gene: TRBD2
v_gene: TRBV3-1/TRBV3-2
len: 14
j_gene: TRBJ2-1
CDR3nt: TGTGCCAGCAGCCAAGTAGCGGGAGGCAATGAGCAGTTCTTC
CDR3aa: CASSQVAGGNEQFF

abundance: .
d_gene: .
v_gene: TRBV5-1
len: 16
j_gene: TRBJ2-1
CDR3nt: TGCGCCAGCAGCCAGCGGGCCTCCGTTTCCTACAATGAGCAGTTCTTC
CDR3aa: CASSQRASVSYNEQFF

abundance: .
d_gene: .
v_gene: TRBV7-8
len: 14
j_gene: TRBJ2-3
CDR3nt: TGTGCCAGCAGCTTATCCAGGGGTTCGGATACGCAGTATTTT
CDR3aa: CASSLSRGSDTQYF

abundance: .
d_gene: .
v_gene: TRBV10-3
len: 12
j_gene: TRBJ2-7
CDR3nt: TGTGCCATCAGTGAGGAGCTCTACGAGCAGTACTTC
CDR3aa: CAISEELYEQYF

abundance: .
d_gene: .
v_gene: TRBV5-1
len: 13
j_gene: TRBJ2-7
CDR3nt: TGCGCCAGCAGCTTCGAAGGGGCCTACGAGCAGTACTTC
CDR3aa: CASSFEGAYEQYF

abundance: few
d_gene: .
v_gene: TRBV5-3
len: 13
j_gene: TRBJ2-5
CDR3nt: TGTGCCAGAAGCGGGAAGGGGCAAGAGACCCAGTACTTC
CDR3aa: CARSGKGQETQYF

abundance: .
d_gene: TRBD2
v_gene: TRBV6-5
len: 14
j_gene: TRBJ2-1
CDR3nt: TGTGCCAGCGGGAGACCGGGACTAGCGGGAGAGCAGTTCTTC
CDR3aa: CASGRPGLAGEQFF

abundance: .
d_gene: .
v_gene: TRBV12-5
len: 15
j_gene: TRBJ2-5
CDR3nt: TGTGCTAGTGGCCCACCCTTGACTAGAGGGGAGACCCAGTACTTC
CDR3aa: CASGPPLTRGETQYF

abundance: few
d_gene: .
v_gene: TRBV7-9
len: 16
j_gene: TRBJ1-3
CDR3nt: TGTGCCAGCAGCTTAGATCAGGTCCTCCCTGGAAACACCATATATTTT
CDR3aa: CASSLDQVLPGNTIYF

abundance: .
d_gene: .
v_gene: TRBV18
len: 14
j_gene: TRBJ2-5
CDR3nt: TGTGCCAGCTCACCACCACAGGAGGGGGAGACCCAGTACTTC
CDR3aa: CASSPPQEGETQYF

abundance: .
d_gene: .
v_gene: TRBV1
len: 16
j_gene: TRBJ2-1
CDR3nt: TGCACCAGCAGCCAAGATTCGGGGAGCTCCTACAATGAGCAGTTCTTC
CDR3aa: CTSSQDSGSSYNEQFF

abundance: .
d_gene: .
v_gene: TRBV7-9
len: 16
j_gene: TRBJ1-2
CDR3nt: TGTGCCAGCAGGCCCCCGGGGGGACCAGCTAACTATGGCTACACCTTC
CDR3aa: CASRPPGGPANYGYTF

abundance: .
d_gene: .
v_gene: TRBV7-9
len: 13
j_gene: TRBJ2-5
CDR3nt: TGTGCCAGCGACAACCCGAACCAAGAGACCCAGTACTTC
CDR3aa: CASDNPNQETQYF

abundance: .
d_gene: .
v_gene: TRBV28
len: 14
j_gene: TRBJ2-2
CDR3nt: TGTGCCAGCAGGTATAGCGGGAACACCGGGGAGCTGTTTTTT
CDR3aa: CASRYSGNTGELFF

abundance: .
d_gene: TRBD1
v_gene: TRBV30
len: 15
j_gene: TRBJ1-6
CDR3nt: TGTGCCTGGAGTGTACGTGGGACAGGGGGTTCACCCCTCCACTTT
CDR3aa: CAWSVRGTGGSPLHF

abundance: .
d_gene: TRBD1
v_gene: TRBV5-1
len: 14
j_gene: TRBJ2-5
CDR3nt: TGCGCCAGCAGCCTGACAGGGGCCCAAGAGACCCAGTACTTC
CDR3aa: CASSLTGAQETQYF

abundance: .
d_gene: .
v_gene: TRBV14
len: 17
j_gene: TRBJ1-4
CDR3nt: TGTGCCAGCAGCCCAGATATACGGGTCGCAACTAATGAAAAACTGTTTTTT
CDR3aa: CASSPDIRVATNEKLFF

abundance: .
d_gene: TRBD1
v_gene: TRBV6-1
len: 13
j_gene: TRBJ1-2
CDR3nt: TGTGCCAGCAGTGAAGCGCAGGGGGATGGCTACACCTTC
CDR3aa: CASSEAQGDGYTF

abundance: .
d_gene: TRBD1
v_gene: TRBV28
len: 15
j_gene: TRBJ1-4
CDR3nt: TGTGCCAGCAGTTTGACAGGGGGCGCCGATGAAAAACTGTTTTTT
CDR3aa: CASSLTGGADEKLFF

abundance: .
d_gene: TRBD2
v_gene: TRBV11-3
len: 16
j_gene: TRBJ2-1
CDR3nt: TGTGCCAGCAGCTTAGGTCAGGGAGGGGCACGACATGAGCAGTTCTTC
CDR3aa: CASSLGQGGARHEQFF

abundance: .
d_gene: .
v_gene: TRBV5-1
len: 14
j_gene: TRBJ2-7
CDR3nt: TGCGCCAGCAGCGCGCAGGCGGGGTCCTACGAGCAGTACTTC
CDR3aa: CASSAQAGSYEQYF

abundance: .
d_gene: .
v_gene: TRBV5-4
len: 14
j_gene: TRBJ1-4
CDR3nt: TGTGCCAGCAGCCGAAGGGGCTTTGGTGAAAAACTGTTTTTT
CDR3aa: CASSRRGFGEKLFF

abundance: .
d_gene: .
v_gene: TRBV6-5
len: 14
j_gene: TRBJ1-2
CDR3nt: TGTGCCAGCAGGACGTCTGGGGAGGGCTATGGCTACACCTTC
CDR3aa: CASRTSGEGYGYTF

abundance: .
d_gene: TRBD2
v_gene: TRBV28
len: 15
j_gene: TRBJ2-3
CDR3nt: TGTGCCAGCAGGGGACTAGCGGGAGTCACAGATACGCAGTATTTT
CDR3aa: CASRGLAGVTDTQYF

abundance: .
d_gene: .
v_gene: TRBV5-1
len: 16
j_gene: TRBJ2-1
CDR3nt: TGCGCCAGCAGCTTGGGCGGGACTCGCGCCAACAATGAGCAGTTCTTC
CDR3aa: CASSLGGTRANNEQFF

abundance: .
d_gene: TRBD1
v_gene: TRBV6-5
len: 15
j_gene: TRBJ1-5
CDR3nt: TGTGCCAGCAGACCAACAGGGGCTGGTAATCAGCCCCAGCATTTT
CDR3aa: CASRPTGAGNQPQHF

abundance: few
d_gene: TRBD2
v_gene: TRBV2
len: 14
j_gene: TRBJ2-3
CDR3nt: TGTGCCAGCAGGAAAGAGCGGGGGGGAGATACGCAGTATTTT
CDR3aa: CASRKERGGDTQYF

abundance: .
d_gene: .
v_gene: TRBV19
len: 12
j_gene: TRBJ1-1
CDR3nt: TGTGCCAGTAGTACGGCAGGGTGGGGAGCTTTCTTT
CDR3aa: CASSTAGWGAFF

abundance: .
d_gene: .
v_gene: TRBV10-3
len: 13
j_gene: TRBJ1-2
CDR3nt: TGTGCCATCAGGGGGCGCGATAACTATGGCTACACCTTC
CDR3aa: CAIRGRDNYGYTF

abundance: .
d_gene: TRBD1
v_gene: TRBV29-1
len: 14
j_gene: TRBJ2-7
CDR3nt: TGCAGCTTGACAGGGAGAAAAAGCTCCTACGAGCAGTACTTC
CDR3aa: CSLTGRKSSYEQYF

abundance: once
d_gene: TRBD2
v_gene: TRBV20-1
len: 13
j_gene: TRBJ2-1
CDR3nt: TGCAGTGCTAGTGGAGCGGGAGGCAATGAGCAGTTCTTC
CDR3aa: CSASGAGGNEQFF

abundance: .
d_gene: .
v_gene: TRBV7-3
len: 12
j_gene: TRBJ2-2
CDR3nt: TGTGCCAGCAGTCCCGACACCGGGGAGCTGTTTTTT
CDR3aa: CASSPDTGELFF

abundance: .
d_gene: TRBD2
v_gene: TRBV30
len: 16
j_gene: TRBJ2-7
CDR3nt: TGTGCCTGGAGTGTATTTGGGAGGGCCGTTCCCTACGAGCAGTACTTC
CDR3aa: CAWSVFGRAVPYEQYF

abundance: once
d_gene: .
v_gene: TRBV27
len: 13
j_gene: TRBJ2-3
CDR3nt: TGTGCCAGCAGTTCCACACGCACAGATACGCAGTATTTT
CDR3aa: CASSSTRTDTQYF

abundance: medium-sized
d_gene: TRBD1
v_gene: TRBV5-3
len: 20
j_gene: TRBJ2-2
CDR3nt: TGTGCCAGAAGCGGACCCCGGGACAGGGTTGGCGAGTCTTGGACCGGGGAGCTGTTTTTT
CDR3aa: CARSGPRDRVGESWTGELFF

abundance: .
d_gene: TRBD1
v_gene: TRBV6-5
len: 14
j_gene: TRBJ2-5
CDR3nt: TGTGCCAGCAGCTGGGACAGGCAGGGGGAGACCCAGTACTTC
CDR3aa: CASSWDRQGETQYF

abundance: .
d_gene: TRBD1
v_gene: TRBV5-6
len: 15
j_gene: TRBJ1-4
CDR3nt: TGTGCCAGCAGCACCCGGACAGGGGGAAAAGGAAAACTGTTTTTT
CDR3aa: CASSTRTGGKGKLFF

abundance: .
d_gene: .
v_gene: TRBV7-3
len: 15
j_gene: TRBJ2-3
CDR3nt: TGTGCCAGCAGCCCTGATGCGGGAATAACAGATACGCAGTATTTT
CDR3aa: CASSPDAGITDTQYF